This entry lists 10 T cell receptor beta chains sequenced from one sample in a study of cytomegalovirus exposure and HLA in healthy donors. A multiplex PCR was run with 60 Vbeta primers and 13 Jbeta primers. Profiled with immunoSEQ multiplex PCR; TCRdb holds only in-frame clones, not every one. The sample lists about 25,000 clones; almost 70% were seen once. The sample taken for sequencing was PBMCs. The receptors stem from a woman aged 50 to 65 in good health and CMV-seronegative.

The chain joins TRBV27 to TRBJ2-1, with TRBD2 matching 9 bases. V shed 6 bases and J 10 bases; nucleotides not matched to a gene: 10. CDR1 and CDR2 from the germline V gene are MNHEY and SMNVEV (reference sequence). This CDR3 region has 14 residues. The CDR3, as DNA: TGTGCCAGCAGACCGGGACTAGCTTCTGCCGAGCAGTTCTTC. It yields the protein CASRPGLASAEQFF.

The genes are TRBV28 and TRBJ2-5; 10 positions match TRBD1. Germline lookup yields CDR1 MDHEN and CDR2 SYDVKM. V shed 5 bases, J shed 5 bases, and the junction held 8 bases outside the gene matches. The CDR3 consists of 15 residues. For the CDR3, the DNA is TGTGCCAGCAGTGCACCCGGGACAGGGGCTGAGACCCAGTACTTC. Translation gives CASSAPGTGAETQYF.

The V call is TRBV6-4, the J call TRBJ2-1; weak D call: TRBD1 (5 bases). The CDR3 extends over 16 amino acids. CDR1 and CDR2 (germline): MRHNA, SNTAGT. V lost 0 bases and J lost 0, with 9 bases in between. CDR3 protein: CASSDSTAPSYNEQFF. The CDR3 DNA reads as TGTGCCAGCAGTGACTCGACAGCGCCCTCCTACAATGAGCAGTTCTTC.

This clone was counted only a few times. V usage is TRBV7-9 and J usage is TRBJ2-4; tentative D call: TRBD2 (7 bases). Trimming removed 4 bases at V and 11 bases at J, with 9 bases between. This CDR3 is built from 11 residues. Germline V CDR1 and CDR2: SEHNR, FQNEAQ (reference sequence). The CDR3 region is CASSSGGLQYF. Here the CDR3 DNA reads TGTGCCAGCAGCTCGGGGGGCCTTCAGTACTTC.

J is TRBJ1-1 and V is TRBV6-5; D gene unclear. V was clipped by 8 bases and J by 0 bases, with 10 bases between them. This CDR3 spans 13 amino acids. The germline V gene has CDR1 MNHEY and CDR2 SVGAGI. This CDR3 reads CASGEAMNTEAFF. DNA of the CDR3: TGTGCCAGCGGAGAAGCCATGAACACTGAAGCTTTCTTT.

The chain links TRBV4-1 to TRBJ1-1, with D hard to call. Germline CDR1 and CDR2: MGHRA and YSYEKL. Trimming cost V 0 bases and J 1 base, with 3 bases left between them. The CDR3 is 13 amino acids. The CDR3 loop is CASSQDRNTEAFF. For the CDR3, the DNA is TGCGCCAGCAGCCAAGACAGGAACACTGAAGCTTTCTTT.

This clone has just a few counts. The chain joins TRBV6-6 to TRBJ1-1; D is unresolved. This CDR3 spans 13 amino acids. Trimming cost V 4 bases and J 1 base, with 7 bases left between them. CDR1 is MNHNY and CDR2 is SVGAGI in the germline V gene (reference sequence). CDR3 residues: CASSFVENTEAFF. The CDR3 DNA sequence: TGTGCCAGCAGTTTTGTAGAGAACACTGAAGCTTTCTTT.

This clone is categorized as medium-sized. The chain combines TRBV6-5 with TRBJ2-7, with a weak D call TRBD2 (6 bases). Germline V gene sequence: CDR1 MNHEY, CDR2 SVGAGI. The CDR3 length is 14 residues. Trimming shortened V by 6 bases and J by 6 bases, and 18 bases separated the two germline ends. CDR3 sequence reads: CASSPGTGYLEQYF. For the CDR3, the DNA is TGTGCCAGCAGCCCCGGGACTGGGTATCTCGAGCAGTACTTC.

By proportion, this clone is medium-sized. The rearrangement joins TRBV4-1 to TRBJ1-4; D might be TRBD1 (6 bases). The ends were cut back, 6 bases at V and 8 bases at J, with 13 bases in the middle. The CDR3 sequence is 13 residues long. The germline gives CDR1 MGHRA, CDR2 YSYEKL. CDR3 protein: CASSTGSGEKLFF. In DNA form, the CDR3 reads TGCGCCAGCAGTACAGGGTCAGGGGAAAAACTGTTTTTT.

The CDR3 reads CASRGPGANVLTF. The CDR3 region has the DNA TGTGCCAGCAGGGGGCCTGGGGCCAACGTCCTGACTTTC. The chain has TRBV28 and TRBJ2-6, with D perhaps TRBD1 (5 bases). V was pared by 6 bases and J by 2 bases, with 5 bases between. Germline assignment: CDR1 MDHEN and CDR2 SYDVKM. The CDR3 is 13 residues long. The full variable domain, with the rest looked up from reference TRBV28 and TRBJ2-6, is DVKVTQSSRYLVKRTGEKVFLECVQDMDHENMFWYRQDPGLGLRLIYFSYDVKMKEKGDIPEGYSVSREKKERFSLILESASTNQTSMYLCASRGPGANVLTFGAGSRLTVL.